This T cell receptor (beta chain) was captured in a study of blood T cell repertoires in COVID-19. The wider study: The analysed material was cDNA or gDNA that came from T cells, B-cell-depleted T cells, or PBMCs.

TCRdb's table, derived via immunoSEQ multiplex PCR, lists solely in-frame clones and lacks some. Here the sample spans approximately 200,000 clones, roughly nine tenths being singletons. Participants, about 18 to 89 years old, spanned under 25 US areas. The germline V gene encodes CDR1 MNHEY and CDR2 SVGAGI. V was pared by 6 bases and J by 2 bases, with 13 bases between. CDR3 length: 15 residues. This TCR was sampled from a man aged 25 to 45 who had recovered from COVID-19. The chain joins TRBV6-5 to TRBJ1-4, with D maybe TRBD1 (6 bases). Sequenced input: PBMCs or T cells enriched from blood (not recorded which). CDR3 sequence reads: CASRLQGSTNEKLFF. CDR3 DNA: TGTGCCAGCAGACTACAGGGTTCGACTAATGAAAAACTGTTTTTT.